These 21 T cell receptor beta chains came from one sample sequenced in a study of T cell responses to AZD1222 COVID-19 vaccine. Sequenced by immunoSEQ multiplex PCR; TCRdb stores in-frame clones only, minus some. The sample comprises about 150,000 clones, 92% of which are singletons, and approximately 2.3% rests with the top ten. Sequenced here: peripheral blood, sampled on day 0 of AZD1222 vaccination. Receptors originate from an adult in good health.

The CDR3 DNA is TGTGCCAGCAGCCCGGGACTAGCGTTTCAGTATTTT. This codes for CASSPGLAFQYF. V gene TRBV12-3 or TRBV12-4 combines with J gene TRBJ2-3, with 10 bases fitting TRBD2. The ends lost 6 bases at V and 12 bases at J; junction bases unmatched: 6. The CDR3 contains 12 residues.

This sequence joins TRBV27 and TRBJ2-6; 8 bases align to TRBD1. CDR1 is MNHEY and CDR2 is SMNVEV in the germline V gene (reference sequence). V lost 3 bases and J lost 5; bases outside the gene matches: 15. The CDR3 runs to 19 residues. The CDR3 DNA follows: TGTGCCAGCAGTTTTTATGCTGGGTCAGGGGGCGTTAGGGCCAACGTCCTGACTTTC. Translating gives CASSFYAGSGGVRANVLTF.

The rearrangement links TRBV28 to TRBJ2-1, with 10 bases identical to TRBD2. The ends lost 3 bases at V and 8 bases at J; junction bases unmatched: 1. The CDR3 length is 13 residues. In germline, CDR1 is MDHEN, CDR2 SYDVKM. The DNA for the CDR3 is TGTGCCAGCAGTTTGACTAGCGGGTATGAGCAGTTCTTC. Translated: CASSLTSGYEQFF.

The rearrangement uses TRBV6-5 and TRBJ2-7, with TRBD1 matching 9 bases. The germline CDR1 and CDR2 sequences are MNHEY and SVGAGI. The ends lost 4 bases at V and 2 bases at J; junction bases unmatched: 3. This CDR3 region has 14 residues. This CDR3 is CASSWGQGPYEQYF. The CDR3 DNA sequence: TGTGCCAGCAGTTGGGGACAGGGTCCCTACGAGCAGTACTTC.

This clone is a singleton in its sample. V is TRBV5-1 and J is TRBJ1-5; 7 bases agree with TRBD1. V lost 0 bases, J lost 6 bases, and 3 bases stayed unmatched. Germline CDR1 and CDR2: SGHRS and YFSETQ. The CDR3 has 14 amino acids. Here the CDR3 reads CASSLEGAGQPQHF. The CDR3, as DNA: TGCGCCAGCAGCTTGGAGGGGGCCGGTCAGCCCCAGCATTTT. The full variable domain, with the rest looked up from reference TRBV5-1 and TRBJ1-5, is KAGVTQTPRYLIKTRGQQVTLSCSPISGHRSVSWYQQTPGQGLQFLFEYFSETQRNKGNFPGRFSGRQFSNSRSEMNVSTLELGDSALYLCASSLEGAGQPQHFGDGTRLSIL.

This clone was recorded only once. The chain employs TRBV5-4 and TRBJ2-7; no firm D call. Trimming removed 0 bases from V and 3 bases from J, with 7 bases in between. Germline V gene lookup returns CDR1 SGHNT and CDR2 YYREEE (reference sequence). The CDR3 loop spans 13 amino acids. CDR3 coding DNA: TGTGCCAGCAGCTTGGTGGGCAGCTACGAGCAGTACTTC. Its translation: CASSLVGSYEQYF.

This clone was seen once. The CDR3 region has the DNA TGTGCCAGCAGCTTGTTGCAAATAACAGATACGCAGTATTTT. The encoded protein is CASSLLQITDTQYF. The V and J genes are TRBV5-6 and TRBJ2-3; D unclear. The V end was cut by 1 base, the J end by 3 bases, with 9 bases between. CDR3 size: 14 residues. Germline V gene data show CDR1 as SGHDT and CDR2 as YYEEEE. The whole variable domain, remainder taken from reference TRBV5-6 and TRBJ2-3, is DAGVTQSPTHLIKTRGQQVTLRCSPKSGHDTVSWYQQALGQGPQFIFQYYEEEERQRGNFPDRFSGHQFPNYSSELNVNALLLGDSALYLCASSLLQITDTQYFGPGTRLTVL.

CDR3 nucleotide sequence: TGCGCCAGCAGCCAAGAAGGGGGGGTAGAGACCGGGGAGCTGTTTTTT. Encoded protein: CASSQEGGVETGELFF. The rearrangement uses TRBV4-1 and TRBJ2-2; possible D gene TRBD2, 7 bases. The CDR3 covers 16 residues. Trimming cost V 0 bases and J 5 bases, with 13 bases left between them. Germline loops: CDR1 MGHRA, CDR2 YSYEKL.

This chain uses TRBV6-2 or TRBV6-3 with TRBJ1-5, with TRBD1 as a possible D gene (5 bases). CDR3 length: 16 amino acids. V shed 2 bases and J shed 3 bases, with 14 bases lying between them. The germline gives CDR1 MNHEY, CDR2 SVGEGT. The CDR3 DNA follows: TGTGCCAGCAGTTACGGGGAGGGGAAGACCAATCAGCCCCAGCATTTT. As protein: CASSYGEGKTNQPQHF.

The CDR3 coding sequence is TGTGCCAGCAGCCGACCCGGGACGCCGTATGGCTACACCTTC. Residues: CASSRPGTPYGYTF. The chain uses TRBV3-1 (or the pseudogene TRBV3-2) and TRBJ1-2; a weak D match, TRBD1 (5 bases). V was clipped by 4 bases and J by 5 bases, with 14 bases between them. The CDR3 extends over 14 amino acids. CDR1 LGHDT and CDR2 YNNKEL come from the germline V gene (reference sequence).

The genes are TRBV15 and TRBJ1-2; D call uncertain. CDR3 length equals 13 residues. The V gene lost 0 bases and the J gene lost 4 bases, with 6 bases spanning the gap. Looked up from germline, CDR1 is LNHNV and CDR2 is YYDKDF (reference sequence). The CDR3 DNA reads as TGTGCCACCAGCAGAGAGGAGTCCTATGGCTACACCTTC. This sequence encodes CATSREESYGYTF.

V is TRBV21-1 and J is TRBJ2-7; the listed D gene, TRBD1, was not tested against the DNA. TRBV21-1 is termed a pseudogene. This CDR3 has 16 amino acids. CDR3 protein: CASSNPGKGIPYEQYF. The CDR3 DNA sequence: TGTGCCAGCAGCAATCCAGGGAAGGGAATACCCTACGAGCAGTACTTC.

V usage is TRBV19 and J usage is TRBJ1-4; 10 bases are a match to TRBD1. Germline V gene sequence: CDR1 LNHDA, CDR2 SQIVND (reference sequence). V was clipped by 7 bases and J by 5 bases; unmatched bases: 7. There are 15 residues in the CDR3. The CDR3 loop reads CASTDRGRLNEKLFF. The CDR3 DNA reads as TGTGCCAGTACCGACAGGGGGCGACTAAATGAAAAACTGTTTTTT.

The V and J genes are TRBV30 and TRBJ2-2, with no clear D. V was clipped by 0 bases and J by 4 bases, with 6 bases between them. Germline V gene data show CDR1 as GTSNPN and CDR2 as SVGIG (reference sequence). The CDR3 covers 13 residues. This chain's CDR3 is CAWSVLSTGELFF. DNA of the CDR3: TGTGCCTGGAGTGTACTTAGCACCGGGGAGCTGTTTTTT.

The chain is built from TRBV7-9 and TRBJ2-2, with TRBD2 as a possible D gene (6 bases). Trimming cost V 7 bases and J 1 base, with 10 bases left between them. Germline V CDR1 and CDR2: SEHNR, FQNEAQ (reference sequence). CDR3 length: 14 residues. CDR3 amino acids: CASTKAGNTGELFF. CDR3 DNA sequence: TGTGCCAGCACCAAAGCGGGGAACACCGGGGAGCTGTTTTTT.

The chain employs TRBV7-3 and TRBJ2-1; TRBD1 might be the D (5 bases). CDR1 and CDR2 from the germline V gene are SGHTA and FQGTGA. The V end was cut by 8 bases, the J end by 8 bases, with 13 bases between. The CDR3 consists of 12 residues. The CDR3 nucleotides are TGTGCCAGCCAGGGTTACTCTCATGAGCAGTTCTTC. The encoded protein is CASQGYSHEQFF.

The V gene is TRBV3-1 (or the pseudogene TRBV3-2), the J gene TRBJ2-7; 9 bases match TRBD2. Germline-derived CDR1 and CDR2 are LGHDT and YNNKEL (reference sequence). The ends lost 5 bases at V and 5 bases at J; junction bases unmatched: 16. This CDR3 contains 17 residues. The DNA of the CDR3 is TGTGCCAGCAGCTCCCGGGTAGGATGGCGGGGGGGCGACGAGCAGTACTTC. Its translation is CASSSRVGWRGGDEQYF.

The J gene is TRBJ1-2, the V gene TRBV4-3; no firm D call. The ends were cut back, 0 bases at V and 2 bases at J, with 10 bases in the middle. This CDR3 is built from 15 residues. Germline V gene data show CDR1 as LGHNA and CDR2 as YSLEER. The CDR3 bases are TGCGCCAGCAGCCAAGAGGGAGCAGCAAACTATGGCTACACCTTC. As protein: CASSQEGAANYGYTF.

The chain is built from TRBV7-2 and TRBJ2-3; a weak D match, TRBD2 (6 bases). The length of the CDR3 is 16 residues. CDR1 and CDR2 (germline): SGHTA, FQGNSA. Trimming removed 1 base from V and 2 bases from J, with 13 bases in between. CDR3 sequence (DNA): TGTGCCAGCAGCTTAGAAATGGGCGGGGACACAGATACGCAGTATTTT. Protein: CASSLEMGGDTDTQYF.

The rearrangement uses TRBV19 and TRBJ1-5; tentative D call: TRBD1 (6 bases). Trimming pared 6 bases from V and 6 bases from J, leaving 15 bases between. CDR1 LNHDA and CDR2 SQIVND come from the germline V gene (reference sequence). The CDR3 consists of 14 residues. DNA of the CDR3: TGTGCCAGTAGCCCGGGAGGGGGAGGTCAGCCCCAGCATTTT. Its translation: CASSPGGGGQPQHF.

The rearrangement links TRBV11-2 to TRBJ2-3, with D uncertain. V was shortened by 4 bases and J by 6 bases, with 8 bases between the two germline ends. This CDR3 contains 12 residues. Looked up from germline, CDR1 is SGHAT and CDR2 is FQNNGV. The CDR3 is CASSSRVDTQYF. DNA of the CDR3: TGTGCCAGCAGCTCTAGGGTGGATACGCAGTATTTT.